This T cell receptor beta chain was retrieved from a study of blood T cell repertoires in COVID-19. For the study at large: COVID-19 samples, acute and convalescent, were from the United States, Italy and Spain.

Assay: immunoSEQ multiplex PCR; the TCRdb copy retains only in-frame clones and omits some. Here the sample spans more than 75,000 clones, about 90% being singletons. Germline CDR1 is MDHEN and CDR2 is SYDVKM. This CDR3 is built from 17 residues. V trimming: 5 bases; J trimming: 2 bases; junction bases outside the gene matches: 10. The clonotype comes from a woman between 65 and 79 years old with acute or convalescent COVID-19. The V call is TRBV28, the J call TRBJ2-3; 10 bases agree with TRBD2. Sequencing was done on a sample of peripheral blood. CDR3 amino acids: CASSTLAGGLHTDTQYF. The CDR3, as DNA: TGTGCCAGCAGTACCTTAGCGGGAGGCCTTCACACAGATACGCAGTATTTT.